These 27 T cell receptor beta chains were sequenced from one sample in a study of spatial heterogeneity in lung cancer. Specified time point: sample taken at primary tumor resection. Whole RNA was taken from tumor, nontumor lung or frozen PBMC; it was then sequenced unsorted. TCRdb independently ran MiXCR on the 5' RACE reads; one entry per CDR3 protein. Here the sample spans about 52,000 distinct CDR3 sequences, approximately 7% being singletons. This specimen was PBMCs, taken at surgery. These receptors came from a female donor with early-stage non-small cell lung cancer.

This clonotype was found many times. The genes are TRBV4-2 and TRBJ2-3, with 8 bases fitting TRBD2. The CDR3 extends over 17 amino acids. The V segment lost 0 bases and the J segment 4 bases; nucleotides outside the gene matches: 9. Germline V gives CDR1 LGHNA, CDR2 YNFKEQ. CDR3 amino acids: CASSQEVGLAGADTQYF. The CDR3 nucleotides read TGTGCCAGCAGCCAAGAAGTGGGGCTAGCGGGCGCAGATACGCAGTATTTT.

Ten or more counts support this clonotype. In nucleotides, the CDR3 is TGTGCGAGCTCCCCCTACGAGCAGTACTTC. This gives the protein CASSPYEQYF. The chain combines TRBV2 with TRBJ2-7; D is ambiguous. The CDR3 has 10 amino acids. CDR1 is SNHLY, CDR2 FYNNEI, per germline.

This clonotype was counted ten times or more. The genes are TRBV29-1 and TRBJ1-4; maybe TRBD1 (6 bases). The CDR3 is 12 residues long. CDR1 is SQVTM and CDR2 is ANQGSEA in the germline V gene. V lost 4 bases and J 8 bases, leaving 11 bases between the germline ends. The chain's CDR3 is CSVGAGEEKLFF. CDR3 DNA sequence: TGCAGCGTTGGGGCAGGGGAGGAAAAACTGTTTTTT.

This clonotype has at least ten counts. The CDR3 coding sequence is TGTGCCAGCAGTTTGAGGTATTCGCGGGGGGCCTACAATGAGCAGTTCTTC. Protein: CASSLRYSRGAYNEQFF. V is TRBV12-3 or TRBV12-4 and J is TRBJ2-1, with TRBD2 matching over 8 bases. The junction had 9 bases not matched to a gene; V was cut back by 3 bases and J by 2 bases. There are 17 residues in the CDR3.

This clonotype was recorded a few times. The chain recombines TRBV5-6 with TRBJ1-1; D is ambiguous. V lost 0 bases, J lost 2 bases, and 8 bases lay in between. CDR3 length: 14 residues. The germline CDR1 and CDR2 sequences are SGHDT and YYEEEE. The CDR3 reads CASSLVTYNTEAFF. The CDR3 coding sequence is TGTGCCAGCAGCTTGGTGACATACAACACTGAAGCTTTCTTT.

This clonotype was found many times. The rearrangement uses TRBV29-1 and TRBJ2-3, with D unclear. The CDR3 consists of 11 residues. Germline V lookup: CDR1 SQVTM, CDR2 ANQGSEA. V shed 6 bases and J shed 5 bases, with 9 bases lying between them. The CDR3 DNA reads TGCAGCGTGGCCCCCCAAGATACGCAGTATTTT. It specifies CSVAPQDTQYF.

This rearrangement joins TRBV4-1 to TRBJ1-4, with D possibly matching TRBD1 (5 bases). V shed 0 bases and J shed 8 bases, with 13 bases lying between them. Germline lookup yields CDR1 MGHRA and CDR2 YSYEKL. The CDR3 spans 15 residues. CDR3 in amino acids: CASSQDGTAEEKLFF. DNA for the CDR3: TGCGCCAGCAGCCAAGATGGGACGGCAGAAGAAAAACTGTTTTTT.

A few counts support this clonotype. For the CDR3, the DNA is TGTGCCATCAGTGCGGGGGACAGGGGATACGAGCAGTACTTC. This gives the protein CAISAGDRGYEQYF. The chain joins TRBV10-3 to TRBJ2-7; 10 nucleotides align to TRBD1. Germline CDR1 is ENHRY and CDR2 is SYGVKD. CDR3 length equals 14 residues. J gave up 4 bases and V 4 bases, and 4 bases lay outside the gene matches.

This clonotype was recorded many times. J is TRBJ2-5 and V is TRBV28; D ambiguous. V lost 4 bases and J 14 bases, leaving 14 bases between the germline ends. This CDR3 is built from 11 residues. Germline CDR1 is MDHEN and CDR2 is SYDVKM. The CDR3 sequence is CASSSYNGYYF. Written as DNA, the CDR3 is TGTGCCAGCAGTTCTTACAATGGGTACTACTTC.

This clonotype was counted many times. The rearrangement uses TRBV6-9 and TRBJ1-5; D is unclear. The CDR3 has 15 amino acids. Looked up from germline, CDR1 is MNHGY and CDR2 is SVAAGI. V dropped 4 bases and J dropped 1 base, with 11 bases sitting between them. The CDR3 here is CASSLPVVSNQPQHF. The CDR3 bases are TGTGCCAGCAGTTTGCCGGTCGTGAGCAATCAGCCCCAGCATTTT.

There are many counts of this clonotype. The chain is built from TRBV20-1 and TRBJ2-5; tentatively, D is TRBD2 (7 bases). CDR3 length equals 14 residues. The V and J ends lost 4 bases and 3 bases respectively, with 15 bases between them. Germline-derived CDR1 and CDR2 are DFQATT and SNEGSKA (reference sequence). The chain's CDR3 is CSAMRGSGEETQYF. The CDR3 DNA reads TGCAGTGCTATGAGGGGGAGCGGGGAAGAGACCCAGTACTTC.

At least ten counts were recorded for this clonotype. This chain uses TRBV20-1 with TRBJ1-5; 8 bases match TRBD1. J lost 7 bases, V lost 3 bases, and 2 bases had no gene match. The CDR3 has 12 amino acids. Germline V CDR1 and CDR2: DFQATT, SNEGSKA (reference sequence). The CDR3 coding sequence is TGCAGTGCTAGTCAGGGGGCCCAGCCCCAGCATTTT. This codes for CSASQGAQPQHF.

This clonotype was counted at least ten times. V and J are TRBV6-2 or TRBV6-3 and TRBJ2-7, with 8 bases lining up with TRBD1. Germline CDR1 and CDR2: MNHEY and SVGEGT. The trim removed 6 bases at V and 3 bases at J, leaving 10 bases unmatched. The CDR3 has 15 residues. The CDR3 loop is CASRPTGTGSYEQYF. The CDR3 nucleotides read TGTGCCAGCAGGCCGACCGGGACAGGTAGCTACGAGCAGTACTTC.

The DNA of the CDR3 is TGTGCCAGCGGCCGGGACAGGGATTACGAGCAGTACTTC. It yields the protein CASGRDRDYEQYF. J is TRBJ2-7 and V is TRBV12-3 or TRBV12-4, with 9 bases that match TRBD1. V shed 8 bases and J 4 bases; nucleotides not matched to a gene: 6. The CDR3 totals 13 residues.

The chain employs TRBV6-2 or TRBV6-3 and TRBJ2-2; the match to TRBD1 covers 7 bases. This CDR3 contains 16 residues. Germline assignment: CDR1 MNHEY and CDR2 SVGEGT. Trimming removed 5 bases from V and 4 bases from J; junction bases left unmatched: 10. The CDR3 region is CASSLPRTGLTGELFF. The CDR3 DNA reads as TGTGCCAGCAGTCTCCCCCGGACAGGTCTCACCGGGGAGCTGTTTTTT.

The chain has TRBV21-1 and TRBJ2-7; TRBD2, the table's D call, lacks a check against the DNA. TRBV21-1 is flagged as a pseudogene. The CDR3 sequence is 17 residues long. The DNA for the CDR3 is TGTGCCAGCAGCAAAAGGAAGGAGGGGAAGGTTTCCTACGAGCAGTACTTC. Encoded protein: CASSKRKEGKVSYEQYF.

There are many counts of this clonotype. The rearrangement uses TRBV6-6 and TRBJ1-4, with unresolved D. The CDR3 covers 16 residues. V was cut by 4 bases and J by 7 bases, with 19 bases left in between. Germline V gives CDR1 MNHNY, CDR2 SVGAGI (reference sequence). DNA for the CDR3: TGTGCCAGCAGTTCCCGTCCCGGGAGTTCCTTTGAAAAACTGTTTTTT. Translated: CASSSRPGSSFEKLFF.

This clonotype was counted many times. V gene TRBV6-1 combines with J gene TRBJ1-2; D possibly corresponds to TRBD1 (6 bases). Germline CDR1 and CDR2: MNHNS and SASEGT. The CDR3 consists of 16 residues. Deletions cut 7 bases from V and 5 bases from J, with 23 bases between. The chain's CDR3 is CASTPPQGPLRYGYTF. DNA for the CDR3: TGTGCCAGCACACCTCCACAGGGCCCGCTAAGATATGGCTACACCTTC.

This clonotype was counted at least ten times. The CDR3 spells CASSLGQTAYNEQFF. The CDR3 nucleotides read TGTGCCAGCAGCTTGGGTCAGACCGCGTACAATGAGCAGTTCTTC. The gene calls are TRBV5-6 and TRBJ2-1; no clear D. V was clipped by 0 bases and J by 4 bases, with 11 bases between them. CDR3 length equals 15 residues. Looked up from germline, CDR1 is SGHDT and CDR2 is YYEEEE. Filled out from reference TRBV5-6 and TRBJ2-1, the complete variable domain reads DAGVTQSPTHLIKTRGQQVTLRCSPKSGHDTVSWYQQALGQGPQFIFQYYEEEERQRGNFPDRFSGHQFPNYSSELNVNALLLGDSALYLCASSLGQTAYNEQFFGPGTRLTVL.

This clonotype has a count of ten or more. The genes are TRBV4-1 and TRBJ2-7, with D possibly TRBD2 on 5 matching bases. The ends were cut back, 4 bases at V and 0 bases at J, with 16 bases in the middle. The CDR3 loop spans 16 amino acids. The germline V gene has CDR1 MGHRA and CDR2 YSYEKL. CDR3 amino acids: CASSLKLGADSYEQYF. CDR3 bases: TGCGCCAGCAGCCTCAAACTAGGAGCAGACTCCTACGAGCAGTACTTC.

The sample holds many counts of this clonotype. This chain connects TRBV28 to TRBJ2-7; D not resolved. CDR1 MDHEN and CDR2 SYDVKM come from the germline V gene. The CDR3 runs 14 residues. The ends were cut back, 2 bases at V and 6 bases at J, with 14 bases in the middle. The CDR3 sequence is CASSLGIVPSEQYF. In DNA form, the CDR3 reads TGTGCCAGCAGTTTAGGTATAGTGCCCTCCGAGCAGTACTTC. Full variable domain (outside the CDR3, taken from reference TRBV28 and TRBJ2-7): DVKVTQSSRYLVKRTGEKVFLECVQDMDHENMFWYRQDPGLGLRLIYFSYDVKMKEKGDIPEGYSVSREKKERFSLILESASTNQTSMYLCASSLGIVPSEQYFGPGTRLTVT.

In this sample, this clonotype turned up many times. The chain uses TRBV12-3 or TRBV12-4 and TRBJ1-5; 10 nucleotides line up with TRBD1. V trimming: 5 bases; J trimming: 3 bases; junction bases outside the gene matches: 7. The CDR3 is 16 residues long. The CDR3 loop reads CASSPGTGVFNQPQHF. The CDR3 DNA reads TGTGCCAGCAGTCCCGGGACAGGGGTATTCAATCAGCCCCAGCATTTT.

The V gene is TRBV7-2, the J gene TRBJ2-5; TRBD2 matches 13 bases. Trimming cost V 4 bases and J 4 bases; bases outside gene matches: 6. CDR1 and CDR2 (germline): SGHTA, FQGNSA. This CDR3 spans 16 amino acids. The CDR3 is CASSSGLAGVRETQYF. The CDR3, as DNA: TGTGCCAGCAGCTCCGGACTAGCGGGGGTGCGAGAGACCCAGTACTTC. Based on the CDR3 plus reference TRBV7-2 and TRBJ2-5, the full variable domain is GAGVSQSPSNKVTEKGKDVELRCDPISGHTALYWYRQSLGQGLEFLIYFQGNSAPDKSGLPSDRFSAERTGGSVSTLTIQRTQQEDSAVYLCASSSGLAGVRETQYFGPGTRLLVL.

For this clonotype: One end of the junction is discordant with germline, which a read error may explain. The chain couples TRBV28 to TRBJ2-4; D might be TRBD1 or TRBD2, each matching 5 bases. Germline CDR1 is MDHEN and CDR2 is SYDVKM. CDR3 length: 14 residues. CDR3 sequence: CASSSQGPQNIQYF. The CDR3 bases are TGTGCCAGTAGTTCTCAGGGACCCCAAAACATTCAGTACTTC. The full variable domain, its missing parts supplied by reference TRBV28 and TRBJ2-4, is DVKVTQSSRYLVKRTGEKVFLECVQDMDHENMFWYRQDPGLGLRLIYFSYDVKMKEKGDIPEGYSVSREKKERFSLILESASTNQTSMYLCASSSQGPQNIQYFGAGTRLSVL.

This clonotype was seen many times. The gene calls are TRBV4-2 and TRBJ1-1; D is uncertain. The germline gives CDR1 LGHNA, CDR2 YNFKEQ. The CDR3 loop spans 15 amino acids. The V end lost 0 bases, the J end lost 6 bases, and 14 bases lay between the germline ends. CDR3 sequence: CASSQEERRLAEAFF. CDR3 nucleotides: TGTGCCAGCAGCCAAGAGGAGCGTCGGTTGGCTGAAGCTTTCTTT.

Ten or more counts support this clonotype. The chain uses TRBV30 and TRBJ2-5; D unclear. CDR3 length: 14 amino acids. V lost 0 bases, J lost 1 base, and 9 bases lay in between. CDR1 is GTSNPN, CDR2 SVGIG, per germline (reference sequence). This CDR3 is CAWSVLGFQETQYF. The CDR3 DNA is TGTGCCTGGAGTGTACTGGGCTTCCAAGAGACCCAGTACTTC.

This clonotype was picked up many times. This sequence joins TRBV30 and TRBJ2-3; D is ambiguous. The CDR3 is 15 residues long. The germline V and J ends were trimmed by 6 bases and 0 bases, with 16 bases remaining between them. Germline V CDR1 and CDR2: GTSNPN, SVGIG (reference sequence). CDR3 sequence reads: CACKLGFTSTDTQYF. The DNA for the CDR3 is TGTGCCTGTAAATTGGGTTTCACTAGCACAGATACGCAGTATTTT. The variable domain in full, with the rest retrieved from reference TRBV30 and TRBJ2-3, is SQTIHQWPATLVQPVGSPLSLECTVEGTSNPNLYWYRQAAGRGLQLLFYSVGIGQISSEVPQNLSASRPQDRQFILSSKKLLLSDSGFYLCACKLGFTSTDTQYFGPGTRLTVL.